The entry that follows covers one T cell receptor (beta chain) sequence. In the authors' workflow: Scientists estimated how many nucleated cells there were by amplifying reference gene primers. Sequencing was performed with immunoSEQ multiplex PCR; in TCRdb, only in-frame clones are kept and a portion is missing. V and J calls and clone size come straight from that table; D and trimming were deduced from the DNA. Of over 250,000 clones in the sample, approximately 85% were seen once. This sample is drawn from a study of blood T cell repertoires in COVID-19. Whole-study context: Collection of acute and convalescent COVID-19 samples took place in the United States, Italy and Spain.

This CDR3 is built from 16 residues. Germline loops: CDR1 SGHNT, CDR2 YYREEE (reference sequence). V dropped 1 base and J dropped 1 base, with 14 bases sitting between them. The chain is built from TRBV5-4 and TRBJ1-2; tentative D call: TRBD1 (6 bases). Sequenced: peripheral blood. The sequence derives from a woman in her 70s with acute or convalescent COVID-19. The CDR3 region is CASSLWGPQRNYGYTF. CDR3 DNA: TGTGCCAGCAGCTTGTGGGGGCCGCAACGTAACTATGGCTACACCTTC.